In its sample, the clone carrying this T cell receptor beta chain was seen a few times. The antigen is undetermined. The sample comes from a study of beta chain features in type 1 diabetes. Study at large: Comparable age, gender and cell yields were observed in patients relative to healthy donors. Over all samples combined, fewer than 140,000,000 sorted cells were examined.

Study-wide results and limits: For Type 1 diabetes patients, all four CD4+ subsets carried TCRB CDR3s that were moderately but significantly shorter. Individuals with type 1 diabetes displayed fewer insertions and more deletions at VDJ junctions.

Expressed TCRB transcripts were sequenced because the isolated RNA had all been reverse transcribed beforehand. Profiled with immunoSEQ multiplex PCR; TCRdb holds only in-frame clones, not every one. This repertoire shows around 500,000 clones, 10% to 12% found once; its top ten account for 0.045% to 0.06%. Trimming removed 4 bases from V and 6 bases from J; junction bases left unmatched: 21. From germline, CDR1 is GTSNPN and CDR2 SVGIG (reference sequence). CDR3 length: 19 residues. The sequence was collected from a woman between 18 and 29 years old in good health. V gene TRBV30 combines with J gene TRBJ2-1; 10 bases fit TRBD2. Specimen: naive CD4+ T cells from blood. CDR3 residues: CAWITSGKTMGTFTNEQFF. Written as DNA, the CDR3 is TGTGCCTGGATCACTAGCGGGAAGACAATGGGGACCTTTACCAATGAGCAGTTCTTC. Full variable domain (outside the CDR3, taken from reference TRBV30 and TRBJ2-1): SQTIHQWPATLVQPVGSPLSLECTVEGTSNPNLYWYRQAAGRGLQLLFYSVGIGQISSEVPQNLSASRPQDRQFILSSKKLLLSDSGFYLCAWITSGKTMGTFTNEQFFGPGTRLTVL.